Below are 2 T cell receptor beta chains sequenced from a single sample in a study of blood T cell repertoires in COVID-19. This table comes from immunoSEQ multiplex PCR, and its TCRdb copy is limited to in-frame clones, with some not included. The top ten clones hold under 5.5% of a sample with more than 110,000 clones, more than 70% of them seen once. Material for sequencing was PBMCs or T cells enriched from blood (not recorded which). The receptor source for this set is a man aged 40-49 years with acute COVID-19.

This sequence joins TRBV5-1 and TRBJ1-1, with 7 positions matching TRBD1. From germline, CDR1 is SGHRS and CDR2 YFSETQ. CDR3 length equals 15 residues. V trimming: 0 bases; J trimming: 1 base; junction bases outside the gene matches: 3. The CDR3 nucleotides read TGCGCCAGCAGCTTGGCCGCAGGGGGGAACACTGAAGCTTTCTTT. This codes for CASSLAAGGNTEAFF.

The rearrangement links TRBV27 to TRBJ2-6; D perhaps matches TRBD2 (5 bases). The CDR3 totals 13 residues. Germline lookup yields CDR1 MNHEY and CDR2 SMNVEV (reference sequence). The V end was cut by 6 bases, the J end by 2 bases, with 5 bases between. CDR3 bases: TGTGCCAGCAGGACTACTGGGGCCAACGTCCTGACTTTC. This codes for CASRTTGANVLTF.